Listed below are T cell receptor beta chains from one sample, sequenced in a study of Ad26.COV2.S vaccination and SARS-CoV-2 variants. The method was immunoSEQ multiplex PCR; TCRdb's version includes in-frame clones alone and lacks a portion of them. The sample has 300,000 to 400,000 clones; roughly 91% are singletons. Material: peripheral blood, obtained in a trial of Ad26.COV2.S vaccine versus placebo. These receptor sequences come from a person aged 18-65 years who received the Ad26.COV2.S COVID-19 vaccine or a placebo. Both conserved end residues are part of each CDR3. A D gene is named only where the DNA matches it firmly. Some rows have no size entry. The others give once, few or many, or a class for an expanded clone.

NA	TRBJ2-7	once	TRBV6-1	TGTGCCAGCAGTGAAATAGGGTTCGGTTCCTACGAGCAGTACTTC	CASSEIGFGSYEQYF
NA	TRBJ1-4	NA	TRBV9	TGTGCCAGCAGCGTCTCGATAGGGCCAGGGATTAATGAAAAACTGTTTTTT	CASSVSIGPGINEKLFF
TRBD2	TRBJ2-3	NA	TRBV3-1/TRBV3-2	TGTGCCAGCAGCCAAAATAGCGGGGCAAGCACAGATACGCAGTATTTT	CASSQNSGASTDTQYF
NA	TRBJ2-7	NA	TRBV6-2/TRBV6-3	TGTGCCAGCAGTACAAGGGACCGAGGGCTCTACGAGCAGTACTTC	CASSTRDRGLYEQYF
NA	TRBJ2-5	NA	TRBV4-3	TGCGCCAGCAGCCAAATGAACCAAGAGACCCAGTACTTC	CASSQMNQETQYF
NA	TRBJ2-1	NA	TRBV11-2	TGTGCCAGCAGCTTAGATCTAGGGGGTGCCCCGGGTGAGCAGTTCTTC	CASSLDLGGAPGEQFF
NA	TRBJ1-1	NA	TRBV27	TGTGCCAGCAGTTTATCAGCGGGGGATGAAGCTTTCTTT	CASSLSAGDEAFF
NA	TRBJ1-1	NA	TRBV14	TGTGCCAGCAGCCAACTCGAGCACCAGCAAGCTTTCTTT	CASSQLEHQQAFF
TRBD1	TRBJ2-1	NA	TRBV7-9	TGTGCCAGCAGCTTCCGACAGGGGGTGAGCTCCTACAATGAGCAGTTCTTC	CASSFRQGVSSYNEQFF
TRBD1	TRBJ2-1	NA	TRBV6-4	TGTGCCACTTCGGACAGGGTCAATGAGCAGTTCTTC	CATSDRVNEQFF
NA	TRBJ2-3	NA	TRBV3-1/TRBV3-2	TGTGCCAGCAGCTACGGGACGGTTAGCACAGATACGCAGTATTTT	CASSYGTVSTDTQYF
TRBD1	TRBJ1-6	NA	TRBV7-2	TGTGCCAGCAGCTTAGCGCAGGGGGTTAATTCACCCCTCCACTTT	CASSLAQGVNSPLHF
TRBD1	TRBJ2-5	NA	TRBV25-1	TGTGCCAGCAAAGCCCGGGACAGGGCTGAGACCCAGTACTTC	CASKARDRAETQYF
TRBD1	TRBJ2-7	NA	TRBV9	TGTGCCAGCAGCCCGGGACAGGGGTTAAACGAGCAGTACTTC	CASSPGQGLNEQYF
TRBD1	TRBJ1-2	NA	TRBV7-2	TGTGCCAGCAGCTTAGAGGGGGCCCGGTATGGCTACACCTTC	CASSLEGARYGYTF
NA	TRBJ2-5	NA	TRBV18	TGTGCCAGCTCACTTTCACCGGAGACCCAGTACTTC	CASSLSPETQYF
NA	TRBJ2-7	NA	TRBV10-1	TGCGCCAGCAGTGAGGTCGGTAGCTCCTACGAGCAGTACTTC	CASSEVGSSYEQYF
NA	TRBJ1-3	NA	TRBV6-1	TGTGCCAGCAGTGAAATCTATAGGGCTGGAAACACCATATATTTT	CASSEIYRAGNTIYF